This entry lists 10 T cell receptor beta chains sequenced from one sample in a study of cytomegalovirus exposure and HLA in healthy donors. With 60 Vbeta and 13 Jbeta primers, the PCR was carried out. Assay used: immunoSEQ multiplex PCR; TCRdb lists only in-frame clones, some missing. This table has some 140,000 clones, 80% appearing once. The sequencing sample was made of PBMCs. The receptors come from a male donor in good health and CMV-seropositive.

This chain connects TRBV4-3 to TRBJ2-1; 12 nucleotides agree with TRBD2. J lost 3 bases, V lost 1 base, and 1 base had no gene match. There are 16 residues in the CDR3. The germline gives CDR1 LGHNA, CDR2 YSLEER. Written as DNA, the CDR3 is TGCGCCAGCAGCCAAGCACTAGCGGGAGGCTACAATGAGCAGTTCTTC. Its translation: CASSQALAGGYNEQFF.

The chain carries TRBV28 and TRBJ1-5; D uncertain. The germline V gene has CDR1 MDHEN and CDR2 SYDVKM. With 5 bases removed from V and 4 bases from J, the gap between germline ends came to 12 bases. The CDR3 spans 14 residues. CDR3 region: CASSPITLNQPQHF. Written as DNA, the CDR3 is TGTGCCAGCAGTCCAATTACTTTAAATCAGCCCCAGCATTTT. Full variable domain (missing parts from reference TRBV28 and TRBJ1-5): DVKVTQSSRYLVKRTGEKVFLECVQDMDHENMFWYRQDPGLGLRLIYFSYDVKMKEKGDIPEGYSVSREKKERFSLILESASTNQTSMYLCASSPITLNQPQHFGDGTRLSIL.

CDR3 in DNA: TGTGCCAGCAGCTTAGCTGCCTGGACAGGTAGTGGCTACACCTTC. Protein product: CASSLAAWTGSGYTF. V is TRBV11-2 and J is TRBJ1-2, with 7 bases lining up with TRBD1. Germline CDR1 SGHAT, CDR2 FQNNGV. This CDR3 is 15 amino acids long. J lost 7 bases, V lost 1 base, and 9 bases had no gene match.

This chain joins TRBV2 and TRBJ1-5, with 11 bases aligning to TRBD1. The CDR3 consists of 18 residues. With V trimmed by 6 bases and J by 2 bases, 12 bases remained unmatched. Germline assignment: CDR1 SNHLY and CDR2 FYNNEI. CDR3 loop: CASSDGTGGLYGNQPQHF. In DNA, the CDR3 is TGTGCCAGCAGCGACGGGACAGGGGGTCTCTATGGCAATCAGCCCCAGCATTTT. Variable domain in full (rest from reference TRBV2 and TRBJ1-5): EPEVTQTPSHQVTQMGQEVILRCVPISNHLYFYWYRQILGQKVEFLVSFYNNEISEKSEIFDDQFSVERPDGSNFTLKIRSTKLEDSAMYFCASSDGTGGLYGNQPQHFGDGTRLSIL.

This clone was seen only a few times. Here the CDR3 reads CASSVVWQGKETQYF. Here the CDR3 DNA reads TGTGCCAGCAGCGTAGTGTGGCAGGGGAAAGAGACCCAGTACTTC. The V gene is TRBV9, the J gene TRBJ2-5; tentative D call: TRBD1 (6 bases). Trimming left V 0 bases short and J 3 bases short, with 12 bases between. There are 15 residues in the CDR3. CDR1 is SGDLS and CDR2 is YYNGEE in the germline V gene.

The genes are TRBV30 and TRBJ2-1, with 8 bases fitting TRBD2. This CDR3 contains 13 residues. V was pared by 4 bases and J by 12 bases, with 11 bases of the junction left unmatched. Germline V gene data show CDR1 as GTSNPN and CDR2 as SVGIG (reference sequence). CDR3 sequence: CAWNREGPYGQFF. The CDR3 DNA sequence: TGTGCCTGGAACCGGGAGGGCCCTTATGGGCAGTTCTTC.

This sequence joins TRBV4-1 and TRBJ2-5, with a weak D call TRBD2 (6 bases). Trimming stripped 3 bases from V and 2 bases from J, with 13 bases between. Germline lookup yields CDR1 MGHRA and CDR2 YSYEKL. This CDR3 is built from 15 residues. CDR3 protein: CASSQTGLPQETQYF. The CDR3 region has the DNA TGCGCCAGCAGCCAGACGGGACTGCCTCAAGAGACCCAGTACTTC.

The chain has TRBV4-2 and TRBJ2-4, with 10 bases matching TRBD2. This CDR3 contains 15 residues. Germline V gives CDR1 LGHNA, CDR2 YNFKEQ. The trim removed 2 bases at V and 8 bases at J, leaving 6 bases unmatched. The CDR3 loop reads CASSQNSGGPDIQYF. The CDR3 bases are TGTGCCAGCAGCCAAAATAGCGGGGGGCCTGACATTCAGTACTTC.

This clone was seen more than once but under ten times. The chain joins TRBV4-3 to TRBJ1-4; no clear D gene. The CDR3 loop spans 13 amino acids. CDR1 LGHNA and CDR2 YSLEER come from the germline V gene. Trimming stripped 1 base from V and 13 bases from J, with 13 bases between. The CDR3 spells CASSQVSRESLFF. CDR3 DNA sequence: TGCGCCAGCAGCCAAGTTTCCCGGGAATCACTGTTTTTT.

CDR3 amino acids: CASNPQAGGLHEQYF. The CDR3 coding sequence is TGTGCCAGCAATCCCCAAGCGGGAGGGTTACACGAGCAGTACTTC. V gene TRBV28 combines with J gene TRBJ2-7; 10 positions agree with TRBD2. Looked up from germline, CDR1 is MDHEN and CDR2 is SYDVKM. V was pared by 7 bases and J by 5 bases, with 11 bases of the junction left unmatched. The CDR3 sequence is 15 residues long.